The TCR beta chain described here comes from a study of shared clonotypes between healthy human individuals. Over several immunoSEQ plates, each subset's genomic DNA was distributed in even portions. Unsorted PBMCs provided DNA that was sequenced on ten immunoSEQ deep assay plates. Repertoires were generated with immunoSEQ multiplex PCR, while TCRdb's copy carries only in-frame clones and drops some. The sample records hundreds of thousands of clones, just over 75% being singletons. Germline values: CDR1 SGHTS, CDR2 YDEGEE. This CDR3 is built from 15 residues. J lost 7 bases, V lost 4 bases, and 11 bases had no gene match. The study used about 100 million PBMCs per unsorted sample for genomic DNA.

The receptor was isolated from a woman aged 40 to 55 in good health. Some clones in this sample may be carry-over from other donors' samples. The specimen was PBMCs. The chain employs TRBV5-8 and TRBJ1-5; 7 bases match TRBD1. The CDR3 sequence is CASSKRTGVNQPQHF. The CDR3 DNA reads TGTGCCAGCAGCAAACGGACAGGAGTAAACCAGCCCCAGCATTTT.